Each of the 24 T cell receptor beta chains below was sequenced from the same sample in a study of CD8+CD57+ T cells in acquired aplastic anemia. Profiling of TCR beta VDJ combinations and CDR3 sequences used genomic DNA as template. TCRdb re-called the reads with MiXCR, one entry per CDR3 protein. The data show around 400,000 distinct CDR3 sequences, with 65% to 80% seen just once and 3% to 5% held by the top ten. The specimen sequenced was sorted CD4+, CD8+, or CD8+CD57+ T cells (not recorded which) from PBMCs. These receptors all stem from a human donor in good health, serving as a control.

The gene calls are TRBV7-2 and TRBJ1-1; 7 positions match TRBD1. Germline V gene sequence: CDR1 SGHTA, CDR2 FQGNSA. There are 14 residues in the CDR3. J lost 7 bases, V lost 1 base, and 6 bases had no gene match. This CDR3 is CASSLEQGQIEAFF. In DNA, the CDR3 is TGTGCCAGCAGCTTAGAACAGGGACAGATTGAAGCTTTCTTT.

The table lists this clonotype with many counts. This chain uses TRBV6-5 with TRBJ2-2; TRBD2 aligns across 7 bases. V lost 2 bases to trimming and J lost 1 base; unmatched junction nucleotides: 4. The CDR3 is made up of 16 amino acids. CDR1 MNHEY and CDR2 SVGAGI come from the germline V gene. The CDR3 is CASSYTLAGNTGELFF. The CDR3 region has the DNA TGTGCCAGCAGTTACACCTTAGCGGGGAACACCGGGGAGCTGTTTTTT.

This clonotype occurred many times. The chain employs TRBV20-1 and TRBJ1-5; possible D gene TRBD1, 5 bases. Trimming left V 1 base short and J 1 base short, with 17 bases between. This CDR3 contains 17 residues. Germline CDR1 and CDR2: DFQATT and SNEGSKA (reference sequence). CDR3 protein: CSARGGLIPASNQPQHF. The CDR3 DNA sequence: TGCAGTGCTAGAGGGGGGTTGATCCCAGCCAGCAATCAGCCCCAGCATTTT.

V gene TRBV7-2 combines with J gene TRBJ2-7; D gene uncertain. The germline V gene has CDR1 SGHTA and CDR2 FQGNSA. V was cut by 10 bases and J by 3 bases, with 19 bases left in between. The CDR3 covers 14 residues. Written as DNA, the CDR3 is TGTGCCATCAGTCCTGCGACTTGGAACTACGAGCAGTACTTC. It translates to CAISPATWNYEQYF. Based on the CDR3 plus reference TRBV7-2 and TRBJ2-7, the full variable domain is GAGVSQSPSNKVTEKGKDVELRCDPISGHTALYWYRQSLGQGLEFLIYFQGNSAPDKSGLPSDRFSAERTGGSVSTLTIQRTQQEDSAVYLCAISPATWNYEQYFGPGTRLTVT.

This clonotype has ten or more counts. The chain combines TRBV20-1 with TRBJ2-7, with 7 nucleotides matching TRBD2. The CDR3 is made up of 13 amino acids. Looked up from germline, CDR1 is DFQATT and CDR2 is SNEGSKA (reference sequence). The J segment lost 1 base and the V segment lost 6 bases, leaving 6 bases of the junction unmatched. CDR3 protein: CSATFGGSYEQYF. For the CDR3, the DNA is TGCAGTGCCACTTTCGGGGGGTCCTACGAGCAGTACTTC.

The rearrangement links TRBV19 to TRBJ1-5; no reliable D call. CDR3 length equals 12 residues. CDR1 and CDR2 from the germline V gene are LNHDA and SQIVND (reference sequence). The V gene lost 6 bases and the J gene lost 3 bases, with 6 bases spanning the gap. In nucleotides, the CDR3 is TGTGCCAGTAGCTTTACCAATCAGCCCCAGCATTTT. Translated: CASSFTNQPQHF.

The chain combines TRBV6-5 with TRBJ2-2; D possibly corresponds to TRBD2 (6 bases). This CDR3 is built from 18 residues. In germline, CDR1 is MNHEY, CDR2 SVGAGI. The ends were cut back, 9 bases at V and 0 bases at J, with 23 bases in the middle. The CDR3 nucleotides read TGTGCCAGTACGTTAGGGAGTCGCGGGGCTGCGAACACCGGGGAGCTGTTTTTT. Protein: CASTLGSRGAANTGELFF.

J is TRBJ2-7 and V is TRBV7-2; D may be TRBD1 (6 bases). Trimming cost V 10 bases and J 5 bases, with 12 bases left between them. Germline values: CDR1 SGHTA, CDR2 FQGNSA. The CDR3 runs 11 residues. The CDR3 is CAITGSHEQYF. As DNA, the CDR3 is TGTGCCATTACAGGGAGCCACGAGCAGTACTTC.

This clonotype has just a few counts. The conserved phenylalanine or tryptophan is not found at the CDR3 terminus, so this likely reflects a read error. It is unclear where the CDR3 begins or ends on the DNA, so no DNA is shown, and the CDR3 is as TCRdb lists it. CDR3 in amino acids: CASWGGGDRFGNQPQQI. This rearrangement joins TRBV2 to TRBJ1-5; the D call TRBD1 from the table was never checked on the DNA. The CDR3 has 17 residues if both end residues are counted. Germline V gene lookup returns CDR1 SNHLY and CDR2 FYNNEI.

A remark on this clonotype: At one end, the junction sequence differs from germline, possibly due to a read error. The V gene is TRBV10-1, the J gene TRBJ2-7, with TRBD1 matching 7 bases. The CDR3 sequence is 15 residues long. In germline, CDR1 is WNHNN, CDR2 SYGVQD (reference sequence). This CDR3 reads CASSKTGTEPNDQYF. The CDR3 DNA sequence: TGCGCCAGCAGTAAAACGGGGACAGAGCCCAACGACCAGTACTTC.

V gene TRBV9 combines with J gene TRBJ1-2; no firm D call. In germline, CDR1 is SGDLS, CDR2 YYNGEE. The CDR3 sequence is 16 residues long. The V gene lost 5 bases and the J gene lost 4 bases, with 21 bases spanning the gap. CDR3: CASRARRPGRGYGYTF. As DNA, the CDR3 is TGTGCCAGCAGAGCTCGGAGACCGGGCCGGGGCTATGGCTACACCTTC.

This rearrangement joins TRBV7-8 to TRBJ1-6; D is ambiguous. The CDR3 is 15 amino acids. The V end lost 3 bases, the J end lost 18 bases, and 24 bases lay between the germline ends. Germline CDR1 and CDR2: SGHVS and FQNEAQ. The CDR3 here is CASSFGVSPETQYHF. In nucleotides, the CDR3 is TGTGCCAGCAGCTTCGGAGTCAGTCCTGAGACCCAGTACCACTTT.

As concerns this clonotype: At one end, the junction sequence differs from germline, possibly due to a read error. CDR3: CATSAQVVGQPQHF. CDR3 nucleotides: TGTGCCACCAGCGCACAGGTGGTAGGTCAGCCCCAGCACTTC. The rearrangement links TRBV9 to TRBJ2-7, with a possible D match to TRBD1 (5 bases). The CDR3 sequence is 14 residues long. The germline V gene has CDR1 SGDLS and CDR2 YYNGEE.

The table lists this clonotype with many counts. The chain links TRBV5-1 to TRBJ1-2; TRBD1 matches 8 bases. V shed 3 bases and J 4 bases; nucleotides not matched to a gene: 5. The germline V gene encodes CDR1 SGHRS and CDR2 YFSETQ. There are 14 residues in the CDR3. In DNA, the CDR3 is TGCGCCAGCAGCTCGCCGGGACAGGTCTATGGCTACACCTTC. Its translation is CASSSPGQVYGYTF.

The chain carries TRBV20-1 and TRBJ2-1, with TRBD1 identical over 7 bases. The V segment lost 0 bases and the J segment 10 bases; nucleotides outside the gene matches: 6. The CDR3 runs to 13 residues. Per germline, CDR1 DFQATT and CDR2 SNEGSKA (reference sequence). CDR3 in amino acids: CSARDQGGTEQFF. CDR3 DNA sequence: TGCAGTGCTAGAGATCAAGGGGGCACAGAGCAGTTCTTC.

This clonotype was detected only a few times. A read error may be the cause here, since a much bigger clone is one base away. The chain uses TRBV7-2 and TRBJ2-2; a possible D gene is TRBD2 (6 bases). Trimming cost V 5 bases and J 4 bases, with 17 bases left between them. Germline CDR1 reads SGHTA; CDR2 reads FQGNSA. The CDR3 loop spans 16 amino acids. The CDR3 DNA sequence: TGTGCCAGCAGCACCCGGACTACCCCCGTCACCGGGGAGCTGTTTTTT. It encodes CASSTRTTPVTGELFF.

The genes are TRBV20-1 and TRBJ1-1; no definite D call. V was shortened by 0 bases and J by 6 bases, with 14 bases between the two germline ends. This CDR3 has 14 residues. Germline CDR1 reads DFQATT; CDR2 reads SNEGSKA (reference sequence). Here the CDR3 reads CSARDAYEQSEAFF. The CDR3, as DNA: TGCAGTGCTAGAGATGCCTACGAACAGTCTGAAGCTTTCTTT.

A word on this clonotype: One base away lies a much larger clone, so this may be a sequencing read error. CDR3: CASSQSDGLAAWGGADTQYF. Written as DNA, the CDR3 is TGTGCCAGCAGCCAATCGGACGGGCTAGCGGCCTGGGGAGGGGCAGATACGCAGTATTTT. The chain is built from TRBV4-2 and TRBJ2-3, with 7 bases matching TRBD2. There are 20 residues in the CDR3. V lost 2 bases to trimming and J lost 4 bases; unmatched junction nucleotides: 21. The germline V gene has CDR1 LGHNA and CDR2 YNFKEQ.

The sample holds many counts of this clonotype. The chain has TRBV11-1 and TRBJ2-7; unclear D gene. The CDR3 has 13 residues. Germline assignment: CDR1 SGHAT and CDR2 FQDESV (reference sequence). V lost 3 bases, J lost 3 bases, and 9 bases lay in between. CDR3 protein: CASSLLLGYEQYF. The CDR3 DNA follows: TGTGCCAGCAGCTTGTTGTTGGGCTACGAGCAGTACTTC.

The gene calls are TRBV2 and TRBJ2-5, with D perhaps TRBD2 (5 bases). From germline, CDR1 is SNHLY and CDR2 FYNNEI. There are 11 residues in the CDR3. The V gene lost 11 bases and the J gene lost 11 bases, with 18 bases spanning the gap. The CDR3 sequence: CAGAAEDAQYF. The CDR3 DNA is TGTGCCGGCGCGGCGGAGGATGCGCAGTACTTC.

As concerns this clonotype: One end of the junction does not line up with germline, which may come from a read error. V and J are TRBV7-8 and TRBJ1-4, with no clear D. From germline, CDR1 is SGHVS and CDR2 FQNEAQ. This CDR3 is built from 14 residues. For the CDR3, the DNA is TGTGCCAGCAGTGTCTCCAGGTTCCGGGAAATACTGTTTTTT. It yields the protein CASSVSRFREILFF.

This clonotype came up many times. V is TRBV6-1 and J is TRBJ2-1; 9 bases fit TRBD2. CDR1 MNHNS and CDR2 SASEGT come from the germline V gene. This CDR3 has 14 residues. The junction had 4 bases not matched to a gene; V was cut back by 6 bases and J by 4 bases. The CDR3 bases are TGTGCCAGCAGCCCTAGCGGGGTTTACAATGAGCAGTTCTTC. Its translation: CASSPSGVYNEQFF.

A remark on this clonotype: The junction does not match germline at one end; this may be a read error. The V and J genes are TRBV5-1 and TRBJ1-5; D is unclear. The germline CDR1 and CDR2 sequences are SGHRS and YFSETQ. CDR3 length: 14 residues. This CDR3 reads CASSGDYVTRPQHF. The DNA of the CDR3 is TGTGCCAGCAGCGGAGACTACGTGACCCGGCCCCAGCATTTT.

This clonotype was seen ten or more times. The CDR3 sequence is CASSSGGTGRLYQPQHF. The CDR3 nucleotides read TGTGCCAGCAGCTCAGGGGGGACCGGTAGGTTATATCAGCCCCAGCATTTT. J is TRBJ1-5 and V is TRBV7-9; 7 bases agree with TRBD1. The junction had 14 bases not matched to a gene; V was cut back by 4 bases and J by 5 bases. The CDR3 loop spans 17 amino acids. The germline gives CDR1 SEHNR, CDR2 FQNEAQ (reference sequence).